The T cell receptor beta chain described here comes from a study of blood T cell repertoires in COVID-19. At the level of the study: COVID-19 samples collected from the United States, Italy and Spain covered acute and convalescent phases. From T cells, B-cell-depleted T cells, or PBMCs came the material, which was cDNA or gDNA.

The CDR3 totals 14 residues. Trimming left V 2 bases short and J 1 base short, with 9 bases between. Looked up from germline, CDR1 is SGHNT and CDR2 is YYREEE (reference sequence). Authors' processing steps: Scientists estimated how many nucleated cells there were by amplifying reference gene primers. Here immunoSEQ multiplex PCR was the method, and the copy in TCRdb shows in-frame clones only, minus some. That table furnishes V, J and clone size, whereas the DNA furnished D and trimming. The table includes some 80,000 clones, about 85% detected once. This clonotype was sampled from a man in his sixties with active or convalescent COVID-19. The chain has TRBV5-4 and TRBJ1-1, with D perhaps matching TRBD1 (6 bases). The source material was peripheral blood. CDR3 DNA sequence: TGTGCCAGCAGCTTTAACAGGGAGAACACTGAAGCTTTCTTT. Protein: CASSFNRENTEAFF.